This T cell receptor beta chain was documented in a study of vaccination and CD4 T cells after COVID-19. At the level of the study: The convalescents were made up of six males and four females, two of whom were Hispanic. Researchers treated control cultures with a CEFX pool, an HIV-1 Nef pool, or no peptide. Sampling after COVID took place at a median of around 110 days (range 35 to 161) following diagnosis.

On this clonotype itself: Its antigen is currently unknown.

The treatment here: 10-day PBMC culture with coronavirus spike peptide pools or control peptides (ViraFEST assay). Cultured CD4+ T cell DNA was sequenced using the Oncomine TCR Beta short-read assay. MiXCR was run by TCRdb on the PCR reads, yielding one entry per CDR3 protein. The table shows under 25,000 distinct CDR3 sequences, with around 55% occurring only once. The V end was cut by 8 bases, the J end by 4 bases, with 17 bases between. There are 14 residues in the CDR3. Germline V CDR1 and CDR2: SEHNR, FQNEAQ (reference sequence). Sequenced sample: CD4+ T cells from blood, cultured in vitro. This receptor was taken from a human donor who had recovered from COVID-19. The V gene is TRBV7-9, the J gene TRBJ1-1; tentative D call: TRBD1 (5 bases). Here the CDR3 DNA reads TGTGCCAGCCTAAAGGCAGACGGGGGCACTGAAGCTTTCTTT. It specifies CASLKADGGTEAFF.